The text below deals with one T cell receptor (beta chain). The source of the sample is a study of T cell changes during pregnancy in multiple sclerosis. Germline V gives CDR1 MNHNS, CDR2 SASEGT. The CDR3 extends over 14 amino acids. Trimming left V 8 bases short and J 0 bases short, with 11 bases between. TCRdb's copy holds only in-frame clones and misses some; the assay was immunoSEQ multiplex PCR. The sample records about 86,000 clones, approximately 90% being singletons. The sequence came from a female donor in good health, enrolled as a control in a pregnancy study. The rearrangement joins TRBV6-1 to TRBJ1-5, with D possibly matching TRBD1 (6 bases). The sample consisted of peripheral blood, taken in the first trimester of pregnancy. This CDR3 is CASERGNSNQPQHF. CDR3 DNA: TGTGCCAGCGAGAGGGGGAATAGCAATCAGCCCCAGCATTTT.